This T cell receptor beta chain originates from a study of shared clonotypes between healthy human individuals. Points from the study as a whole: Shared clonotypes: roughly 4.7% naive CD4, about 3.3% naive CD8, 2.3% memory CD4, 0.35% to 0.5% memory CD8.

The CDR3 covers 15 residues. The trim removed 0 bases at V and 6 bases at J, leaving 7 bases unmatched. Per the germline V gene, CDR1 is SGHDT and CDR2 is YYEEEE. Notes on this clone: What it binds is not known.

Sorted subsets were amplified in replicate PCRs using 200 ng DNA, roughly 30,000 T cell genomes. Produced via immunoSEQ multiplex PCR; TCRdb's table is partial and in-frame only. The sample yields fewer than 1.4 million clones, approximately 80% seen once. It was into CD45RA+ naive and CD45RA-negative memory subsets that the CD4+ cells were split. The sample comprised memory CD4+ T cells from PBMCs. The subset denotes: CD45RA-negative fraction. The chain joins TRBV5-6 to TRBJ1-1; 8 nucleotides match TRBD1. This clonotype was sampled from a man between 18 and 35 years old in good health. Some clones in this sample may be carry-over from other donors' samples. The chain's CDR3 is CASSLVWQGAPEAFF. In DNA form, the CDR3 reads TGTGCCAGCAGCTTGGTTTGGCAGGGGGCCCCTGAAGCTTTCTTT.